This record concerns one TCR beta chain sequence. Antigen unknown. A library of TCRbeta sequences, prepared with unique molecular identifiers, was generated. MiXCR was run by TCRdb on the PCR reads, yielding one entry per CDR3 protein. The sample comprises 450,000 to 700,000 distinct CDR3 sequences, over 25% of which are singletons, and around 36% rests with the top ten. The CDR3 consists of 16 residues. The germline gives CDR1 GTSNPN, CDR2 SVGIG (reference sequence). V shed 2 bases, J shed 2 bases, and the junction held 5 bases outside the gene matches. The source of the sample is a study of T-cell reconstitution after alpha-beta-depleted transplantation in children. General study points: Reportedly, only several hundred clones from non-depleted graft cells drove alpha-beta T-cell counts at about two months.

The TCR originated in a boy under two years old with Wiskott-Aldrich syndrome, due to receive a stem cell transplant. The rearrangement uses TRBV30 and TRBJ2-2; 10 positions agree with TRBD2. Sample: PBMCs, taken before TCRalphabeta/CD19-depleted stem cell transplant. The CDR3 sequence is CAWSKRTSGNTGELFF. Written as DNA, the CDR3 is TGTGCCTGGAGTAAGAGGACTAGCGGAAACACCGGGGAGCTGTTTTTT.